This T cell receptor beta chain is from a study of blood T cell repertoires in COVID-19. On the study more broadly: The samples span acute and convalescent COVID-19 from the United States, Italy and Spain. The analysed material was cDNA or gDNA that came from T cells, B-cell-depleted T cells, or PBMCs.

This CDR3 region has 16 residues. V trimming: 3 bases; J trimming: 8 bases; junction bases outside the gene matches: 4. Germline CDR1 and CDR2: SGHTA and FQGNSA. In the source study's methods: Counts of nucleated cells, estimated from reference gene primer amplification, were obtained. Sequencing was performed with immunoSEQ multiplex PCR; in TCRdb, only in-frame clones are kept and a portion is missing. The V and J calls and clone size come from that table; D and trimming were worked out from the DNA. The sample lists 48,000 or so clones, roughly 84% seen once, with 5.9% in the top ten. The sample consisted of peripheral blood. This receptor was taken from a woman between 55 and 75 years old with acute or convalescent COVID-19. This rearrangement joins TRBV7-2 to TRBJ2-1, with 16 bases that match TRBD2. The CDR3 sequence: CASSLGLAGGPHEQFF. In DNA, the CDR3 is TGTGCCAGCAGCTTGGGACTAGCGGGAGGGCCACATGAGCAGTTCTTC.